Below, 26 T cell receptor beta chains from the same sample are listed, as sequenced in a study of T cell responses to AZD1222 COVID-19 vaccine. Repertoires were generated with immunoSEQ multiplex PCR, while TCRdb's copy carries only in-frame clones and drops some. This sample yields about 190,000 clones, of which approximately 90% are seen a single time; about 6.9% belongs to the top ten. The specimen was peripheral blood, collected on day 0 of AZD1222 vaccination. The receptors were gathered from an adult in good health.

This chain joins TRBV28 and TRBJ2-3; no reliable D call. The V end was cut by 2 bases, the J end by 2 bases, with 17 bases between. This CDR3 has 17 residues. Germline V gene sequence: CDR1 MDHEN, CDR2 SYDVKM. The DNA for the CDR3 is TGTGCCAGCAGTTTAGCGGACCGTTTGGCGGACACAGATACGCAGTATTTT. Its protein is CASSLADRLADTDTQYF.

Written as DNA, the CDR3 is TGTGCCAGCACCGAGACTGGGGGCTATGGCTACACCTTC. This sequence encodes CASTETGGYGYTF. The V and J genes are TRBV6-5 and TRBJ1-2, with D maybe TRBD1 (5 bases). Germline values: CDR1 MNHEY, CDR2 SVGAGI. The germline V and J ends were trimmed by 7 bases and 4 bases, with 13 bases remaining between them. This CDR3 is 13 amino acids long.

CDR3 in amino acids: CASSSQLLGGYTF. In nucleotides, the CDR3 is TGTGCCAGCAGCTCCCAGTTGCTAGGAGGCTACACCTTC. This chain uses TRBV7-8 with TRBJ1-2, with D hard to call. The CDR3 spans 13 residues. Germline V lookup: CDR1 SGHVS, CDR2 FQNEAQ. V gave up 4 bases and J gave up 8 bases, with 14 bases separating them. Full variable domain (rest looked up from reference TRBV7-8 and TRBJ1-2): GAGVSQSPRYKVAKRGQDVALRCDPISGHVSLFWYQQALGQGPEFLTYFQNEAQLDKSGLPSDRFFAERPEGSVSTLKIQRTQQEDSAVYLCASSSQLLGGYTFGSGTRLTVV.

This sequence joins TRBV29-1 and TRBJ1-4; 9 nucleotides match TRBD1. The CDR3 runs to 14 residues. The ends lost 6 bases at V and 5 bases at J; junction bases unmatched: 7. Germline CDR1 SQVTM, CDR2 ANQGSEA. Here the CDR3 DNA reads TGCAGCGTGGGGGACAGGGCGTCAAATGAAAAACTGTTTTTT. Its translation: CSVGDRASNEKLFF.

The chain recombines TRBV11-1 with TRBJ2-7; the D gene is possibly TRBD2 (7 bases). CDR1 SGHAT and CDR2 FQDESV come from the germline V gene (reference sequence). Trimming took 5 bases from V and 3 from J, leaving 20 bases between them. The length of the CDR3 is 16 residues. The DNA for the CDR3 is TGTGCCAGCAGCCCACATCGGGGGGCCTCAGGCTACGAGCAGTACGTC. Its translation: CASSPHRGASGYEQYV.

Only one count was recorded for this clone. The chain joins TRBV6-5 to TRBJ2-1; TRBD1 agrees at 7 bases. Germline CDR1 is MNHEY and CDR2 is SVGAGI. V shed 5 bases, J shed 8 bases, and the junction held 12 bases outside the gene matches. This CDR3 region has 15 residues. CDR3 loop: CASSRYRGAGHEQFF. CDR3 sequence (DNA): TGTGCCAGCAGTAGATACAGGGGCGCGGGCCATGAGCAGTTCTTC.

The chain joins TRBV3-1 (or the pseudogene TRBV3-2) to TRBJ1-2; 8 positions agree with TRBD1. After removal of 7 bases from V and 2 bases from J, the junction contained 6 bases not matched to a gene. Germline lookup yields CDR1 LGHDT and CDR2 YNNKEL (reference sequence). This CDR3 has 14 residues. As DNA, the CDR3 is TGTGCCAGCAACATACAGGGGGGCAACTATGGCTACACCTTC. Amino acid sequence: CASNIQGGNYGYTF.

V is TRBV4-1 and J is TRBJ1-2; 10 bases agree with TRBD1. The CDR3 consists of 15 residues. Germline CDR1 is MGHRA and CDR2 is YSYEKL. V gave up 5 bases and J gave up 7 bases; unmatched junction bases: 10. CDR3 loop: CASSDDRQGAGGYTF. CDR3 sequence (DNA): TGCGCCAGCAGCGACGACCGACAGGGGGCGGGTGGCTACACCTTC.

The chain uses TRBV14 and TRBJ2-1; TRBD2 matches 9 bases. CDR1 and CDR2 from the germline V gene are SGHDN and FVKESK. The CDR3 loop spans 14 amino acids. The V and J ends lost 0 bases and 12 bases, in that order; junction bases with no gene match: 6. The CDR3 DNA is TGTGCCAGCAGCCAAGATGTGCGGGGGGGCCGGCAGTTCTTC. It codes for CASSQDVRGGRQFF.

The chain links TRBV7-9 to TRBJ2-5; perhaps TRBD1 as D (5 bases). Trimming pared 2 bases from V and 0 bases from J, leaving 13 bases between. CDR3 length equals 16 residues. Per the germline V gene, CDR1 is SEHNR and CDR2 is FQNEAQ (reference sequence). Written as DNA, the CDR3 is TGTGCCAGCAGCTTATCCCTATCAGGGTACCAAGAGACCCAGTACTTC. This gives the protein CASSLSLSGYQETQYF.

The genes are TRBV12-3 or TRBV12-4 and TRBJ1-2, with a weak D call TRBD1 (5 bases). This CDR3 comprises 13 residues. V lost 6 bases to trimming and J lost 8 bases, with 16 bases between them. In DNA form, the CDR3 reads TGTGCCAGCAGCCCGGGACTAGGTTTGGGCTACACCTTC. The encoded protein is CASSPGLGLGYTF.

J is TRBJ2-2 and V is TRBV29-1; D remains unclear. The CDR3 is 14 amino acids. Trimming took 4 bases from V and 2 from J, leaving 11 bases between them. CDR1 is SQVTM, CDR2 ANQGSEA, per germline. The CDR3 bases are TGCAGCGTTGGACGGACGTCAAACACCGGGGAGCTGTTTTTT. Translating it yields CSVGRTSNTGELFF.

This rearrangement joins TRBV13 to TRBJ2-5; 9 nucleotides align to TRBD1. The trim removed 5 bases at V and 6 bases at J, leaving 10 bases unmatched. The CDR3 is made up of 15 amino acids. Germline V CDR1 and CDR2: PRHDT, FYEKMQ (reference sequence). Here the CDR3 reads CASSDTRQGEKTQYF. CDR3 coding DNA: TGTGCCAGCAGCGACACACGACAGGGGGAGAAGACCCAGTACTTC.

The chain carries TRBV19 and TRBJ1-6; D is ambiguous. The CDR3 runs 12 residues. Germline-derived CDR1 and CDR2 are LNHDA and SQIVND (reference sequence). V lost 5 bases to trimming and J lost 7 bases, with 6 bases between them. The CDR3, as DNA: TGTGCCAGTAGTCATGTGAATTCACCCCTCCACTTT. This translates into CASSHVNSPLHF.

The chain carries TRBV10-1 and TRBJ2-2; a possible D gene is TRBD1 (5 bases). This CDR3 has 12 residues. Trimming cost V 6 bases and J 6 bases, with 8 bases left between them. The V gene's germline CDR1 is WNHNN and CDR2 SYGVQD (reference sequence). For the CDR3, the DNA is TGCGCCAGCAGCCAGGGATCCGGGGAGCTGTTTTTT. It specifies CASSQGSGELFF.

The chain couples TRBV4-1 to TRBJ2-3, with unresolved D. Per the germline V gene, CDR1 is MGHRA and CDR2 is YSYEKL. This CDR3 is 16 amino acids long. V was cut by 1 base and J by 1 base, with 12 bases left in between. CDR3 in amino acids: CASSQARGQGTDTQYF. CDR3 nucleotide sequence: TGCGCCAGCAGCCAAGCCCGAGGCCAAGGCACAGATACGCAGTATTTT.

V usage is TRBV7-6 and J usage is TRBJ1-1, with D hard to call. The CDR3 has 13 amino acids. The V gene lost 1 base and the J gene lost 0 bases, with 3 bases spanning the gap. Per the germline V gene, CDR1 is SGHVS and CDR2 is FNYEAQ. The CDR3 coding sequence is TGTGCCAGCAGCTTAGAACTGAACACTGAAGCTTTCTTT. Translating gives CASSLELNTEAFF.

The table lists this clone with a few counts. This chain joins TRBV28 and TRBJ1-1, with D tentatively TRBD1 (5 bases). V lost 1 base to trimming and J lost 4 bases, with 16 bases between them. In germline, CDR1 is MDHEN, CDR2 SYDVKM. This CDR3 contains 16 residues. The CDR3, as DNA: TGTGCCAGCAGTTTATCGGGGGTGGGGTTATTCACTGAAGCTTTCTTT. Protein sequence: CASSLSGVGLFTEAFF.

This clone was observed a single time. The chain is built from TRBV9 and TRBJ1-2; D is perhaps TRBD1 (5 bases). The CDR3 covers 14 residues. Germline-derived CDR1 and CDR2 are SGDLS and YYNGEE. Trimming took off 7 bases at V and 4 bases at J, with 17 bases between the two ends. The CDR3 DNA is TGTGCCAGCGCTCGCGACGGACACTTCTATGGCTACACCTTC. As protein: CASARDGHFYGYTF.

The chain uses TRBV4-3 and TRBJ1-2; D not resolved. V lost 0 bases and J 0 bases, leaving 14 bases between the germline ends. The CDR3 runs 17 residues. Germline V CDR1 and CDR2: LGHNA, YSLEER. Here the CDR3 DNA reads TGCGCCAGCAGCCAAGATGTAACAGCCCTAACTAACTATGGCTACACCTTC. This encodes CASSQDVTALTNYGYTF.

This rearrangement joins TRBV10-3 to TRBJ1-1; maybe TRBD1 (5 bases). There are 14 residues in the CDR3. V was trimmed by 5 bases and J by 3 bases, leaving 13 bases between them. CDR1 is ENHRY, CDR2 SYGVKD, per germline. CDR3 in DNA: TGTGCCATCAGTTTCTCGACAGATTACACTGAAGCTTTCTTT. This sequence encodes CAISFSTDYTEAFF.

This rearrangement joins TRBV19 to TRBJ1-2; 7 bases line up with TRBD1. The CDR3 length is 15 residues. Germline-derived CDR1 and CDR2 are LNHDA and SQIVND (reference sequence). The V gene end was trimmed by 0 bases and the J gene end by 3 bases; junction bases not matched to a gene: 4. CDR3 in DNA: TGTGCCAGTAGTATAGACGCCAGGGGGTACTATGGCTACACCTTC. Translation gives CASSIDARGYYGYTF.

J is TRBJ1-4 and V is TRBV5-4; D gene unclear. V lost 4 bases and J lost 0, with 10 bases in between. Per germline, CDR1 SGHNT and CDR2 YYREEE (reference sequence). CDR3 length: 15 residues. The CDR3, as DNA: TGTGCCAGCAGCCGCTACAAGGCAACTAATGAAAAACTGTTTTTT. Residues: CASSRYKATNEKLFF.

In nucleotides, the CDR3 is TGTGCCAGCAGCCAAGATCCGGGGTCCCGCCGTCAGCCCCAGCATTTT. Protein sequence: CASSQDPGSRRQPQHF. The chain combines TRBV3-1 (or the pseudogene TRBV3-2) with TRBJ1-5; D ambiguous. The V end was cut by 0 bases, the J end by 6 bases, with 15 bases between. CDR1 is LGHDT, CDR2 YNNKEL, per germline (reference sequence). The CDR3 is 16 residues long.

The chain is built from TRBV24-1 and TRBJ2-3; 12 bases fit TRBD2. CDR1 KGHDR and CDR2 SFDVKD come from the germline V gene. V lost 1 base, J lost 11 bases, and 3 bases stayed unmatched. This CDR3 comprises 14 residues. CDR3: CATSDFGTSGLQYF. The CDR3 DNA follows: TGTGCCACCAGTGATTTCGGGACTAGCGGGTTGCAGTATTTT.

The rearrangement joins TRBV5-3 to TRBJ1-4; D is uncertain. TRBV5-3 is annotated as an ORF whose role is uncertain. V was clipped by 5 bases and J by 11 bases, with 16 bases between them. The CDR3 consists of 13 residues. This CDR3 is CARRVQQWTKLFF. CDR3 bases: TGTGCCAGAAGGGTCCAACAGTGGACGAAACTGTTTTTT.